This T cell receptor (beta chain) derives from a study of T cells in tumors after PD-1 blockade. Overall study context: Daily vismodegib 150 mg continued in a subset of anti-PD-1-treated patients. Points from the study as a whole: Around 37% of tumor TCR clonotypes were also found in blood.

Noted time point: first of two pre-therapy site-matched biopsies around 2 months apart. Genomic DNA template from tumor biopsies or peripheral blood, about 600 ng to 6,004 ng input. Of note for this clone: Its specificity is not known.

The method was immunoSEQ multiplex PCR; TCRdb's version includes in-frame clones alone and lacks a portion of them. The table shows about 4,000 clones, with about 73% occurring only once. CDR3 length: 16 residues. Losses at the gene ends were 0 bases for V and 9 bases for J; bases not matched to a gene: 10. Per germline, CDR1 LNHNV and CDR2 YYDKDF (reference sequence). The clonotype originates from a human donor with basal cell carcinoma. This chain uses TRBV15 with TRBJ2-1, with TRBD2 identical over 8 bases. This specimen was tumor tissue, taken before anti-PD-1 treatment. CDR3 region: CATSREKYGGASEQFF. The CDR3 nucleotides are TGTGCCACCAGCAGAGAAAAATACGGGGGGGCCAGTGAGCAGTTCTTC.